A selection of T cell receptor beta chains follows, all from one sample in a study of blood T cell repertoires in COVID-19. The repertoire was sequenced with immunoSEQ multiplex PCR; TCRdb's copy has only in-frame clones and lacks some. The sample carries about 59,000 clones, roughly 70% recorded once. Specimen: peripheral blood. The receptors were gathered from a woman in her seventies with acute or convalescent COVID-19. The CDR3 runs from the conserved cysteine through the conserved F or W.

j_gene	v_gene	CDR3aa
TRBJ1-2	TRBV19	CASSQDRRYGYTF
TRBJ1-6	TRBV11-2	CASRGDSSYSPLHF
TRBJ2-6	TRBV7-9	CASSLRQGPSGANVLTF
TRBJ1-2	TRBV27	CASSRTGAYGYTF
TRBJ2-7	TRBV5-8	CASSLLQGAGEQYF
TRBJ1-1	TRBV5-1	CASSSQGGTEAFF
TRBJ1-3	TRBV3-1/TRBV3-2	CASTSIGGASGNTIYF
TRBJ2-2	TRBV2	CASSSYLAESTGELFF
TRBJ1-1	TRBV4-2	CASSQKPLTGGNTEAFF
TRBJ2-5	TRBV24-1	CATGWAAGGLRGTKTQYF
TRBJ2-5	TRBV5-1	CASSWVTGTPGTQYF
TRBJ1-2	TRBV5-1	CASSSRGTDYGYTF
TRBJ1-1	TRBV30	CAWSREYTEAFF
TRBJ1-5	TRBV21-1	CASSKALVTGGNSNQPQHF
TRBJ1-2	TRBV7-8	CASSLRTGVVYGYTF
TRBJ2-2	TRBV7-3	CASSPRVDGELFF
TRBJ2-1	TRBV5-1	CASSLSGQSYNEQFF
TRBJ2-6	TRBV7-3	CASSPPGANVLTF
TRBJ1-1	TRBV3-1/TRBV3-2	CASSPRRDYNTEAFF
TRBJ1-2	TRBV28	CASTTGGYGYTF
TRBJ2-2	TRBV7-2	CASSSPPGLEITGELFF
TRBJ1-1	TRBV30	CAWSGTGEAFF
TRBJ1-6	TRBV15	CATSRDGLSSPLHF
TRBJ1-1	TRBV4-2	CASSQGSGAVNTEAFF
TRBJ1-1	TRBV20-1	CSATRTEEAFF
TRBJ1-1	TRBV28	CASSSWTGWEDTEAFF
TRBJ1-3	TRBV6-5	CASSLDGQAFYTIYF
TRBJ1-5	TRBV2	CASRAGLILGQPQHF
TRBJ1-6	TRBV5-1	CASSLVSGGTVPYNSPLHF
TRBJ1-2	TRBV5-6	CASSFRGGYTF